Sequencing of this T cell receptor (beta chain) was carried out in a study of shared T cell receptors in the human thymus. From germline, CDR1 is SEHNR and CDR2 FQNEAQ (reference sequence). V was cut by 1 base and J by 15 bases, with 10 bases left in between. This CDR3 region has 12 residues. Assay: immunoSEQ multiplex PCR; the TCRdb copy retains only in-frame clones and omits some. The sample has 640,000 or so clones; more than 75% are singletons. The data were also submitted as part of a second study, on human thymus T cells. That source notes: Corrective surgery for congenital heart defects was being performed on the healthy Finnish infants who were the donors. Related research found strongly overlapping thymic repertoires in unrelated individuals.

The sample was thymocytes. The V and J genes are TRBV7-9 and TRBJ1-6; D not resolved. This receptor was taken from a boy younger than two with a congenital heart defect. CDR3 sequence reads: CASSLVEASLHF. Written as DNA, the CDR3 is TGTGCCAGCAGCTTAGTGGAGGCCAGCCTCCACTTT.